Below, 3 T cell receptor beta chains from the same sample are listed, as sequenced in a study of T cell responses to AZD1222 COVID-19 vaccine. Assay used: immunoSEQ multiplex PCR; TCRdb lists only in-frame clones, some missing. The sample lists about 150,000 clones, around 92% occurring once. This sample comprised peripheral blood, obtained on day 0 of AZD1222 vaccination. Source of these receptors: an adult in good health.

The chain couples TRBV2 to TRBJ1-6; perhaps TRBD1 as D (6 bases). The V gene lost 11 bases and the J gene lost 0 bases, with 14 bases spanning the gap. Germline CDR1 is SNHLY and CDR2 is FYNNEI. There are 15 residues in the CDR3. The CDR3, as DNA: TGTGCCGGGCGACAGGACAGCTCCTATAATTCACCCCTCCACTTT. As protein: CAGRQDSSYNSPLHF.

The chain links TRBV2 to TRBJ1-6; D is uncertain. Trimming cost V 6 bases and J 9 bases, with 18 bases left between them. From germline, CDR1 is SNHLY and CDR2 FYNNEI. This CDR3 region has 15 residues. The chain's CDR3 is CASRIMGRETSPLHF. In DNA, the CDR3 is TGTGCCAGCAGGATCATGGGTAGGGAGACTTCACCCCTCCACTTT.

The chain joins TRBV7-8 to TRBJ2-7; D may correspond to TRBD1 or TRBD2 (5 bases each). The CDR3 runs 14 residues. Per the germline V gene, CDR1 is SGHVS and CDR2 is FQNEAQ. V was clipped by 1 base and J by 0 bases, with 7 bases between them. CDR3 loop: CASSLDGASYEQYF. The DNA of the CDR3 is TGTGCCAGCAGCTTAGACGGGGCCTCCTACGAGCAGTACTTC.